This paragraph covers one T cell receptor (beta chain) sequence. The record originates from a study of blood T cell repertoires in COVID-19. TCRdb keeps only in-frame clones here, not all; method: immunoSEQ multiplex PCR. This table holds 330,000 or so clones, about 88% found once. Recruits, aged roughly 18 to 95 years, lived in some 25 US areas. Participant-given clinical history determined each cohort assignment. The TCR sequence derives from a woman in her 30s who had been exposed to COVID-19. The sequenced material came from PBMCs or T cells enriched from blood (not recorded which).

This CDR3 reads CASSQEVAGGPSPFF. CDR3 nucleotides: TGCGCCAGCAGCCAAGAAGTAGCGGGAGGGCCTTCCCCGTTCTTC. The chain uses TRBV4-1 and TRBJ2-1; 11 nucleotides line up with TRBD2. This CDR3 has 15 amino acids. Germline trimming cut 0 bases from V and 15 bases from J; bases unmatched to any gene: 10. CDR1 and CDR2 from the germline V gene are MGHRA and YSYEKL.